This T cell receptor (beta chain) was recovered during a study of identical twins. General study points: Findings depended on cross-sectional statistics rather than tracking the same donors. Where out-of-frame alpha sequences were twin-shared, they showed excess low generation probability.

This clonotype was counted a few times. What it recognizes is unknown. TCRdb re-called the 5' RACE reads through MiXCR, storing one row per CDR3 protein. The table has fewer than 350,000 distinct CDR3 sequences, more than 6.5% seen once. The CDR3 has 14 residues. Germline V lookup: CDR1 PRHDT, CDR2 FYEKMQ (reference sequence). Trimming removed 2 bases from V and 2 bases from J, with 7 bases in between. These data were also reused for a study on yellow fever vaccine responses in identical twins.

The chain carries TRBV13 and TRBJ1-3; D is possibly TRBD1 (5 bases). What was sequenced was memory (CD45RO+) T cells sorted from blood. The receptor was isolated from a woman aged 18-29 years in good health. The CDR3 sequence: CASSLKGTGNTIYF. Written as DNA, the CDR3 is TGTGCCAGCAGCTTAAAGGGGACTGGAAACACCATATATTTT.